These 7 T cell receptor beta chains share one sample of origin, sequenced in a study of early T cells in non-severe SARS-CoV-2 infection. TCRdb reprocessed the 5' RACE reads with MiXCR, giving one entry per CDR3 protein. Here the sample spans around 70,000 distinct CDR3 sequences, roughly 10% being singletons. Specimen: whole blood. These receptors all stem from an adult who was a healthcare worker with PCR-confirmed SARS-CoV-2 infection or an uninfected control (not recorded which).

This chain links TRBV6-2 or TRBV6-3 with TRBJ2-3; D is undetermined. This CDR3 is 14 amino acids long. V dropped 5 bases and J dropped 0 bases, with 9 bases sitting between them. The germline V gene has CDR1 MNHEY and CDR2 SVGEGT. The CDR3 sequence: CASSQDLSTDTQYF. The CDR3 nucleotides read TGTGCCAGCAGTCAAGATTTGAGCACAGATACGCAGTATTTT.

This clonotype was recorded at least ten times. The V call is TRBV20-1, the J call TRBJ1-5, with D tentatively TRBD1 (6 bases). V gave up 3 bases and J gave up 4 bases, with 13 bases separating them. The CDR3 runs to 14 residues. Germline V gene data show CDR1 as DFQATT and CDR2 as SNEGSKA (reference sequence). This CDR3 reads CSARLQGWNQPQHF. The CDR3 DNA sequence: TGCAGTGCTAGGTTACAGGGATGGAATCAGCCCCAGCATTTT.

This clonotype was detected ten times or more. The rearrangement links TRBV27 to TRBJ1-5; a possible D gene is TRBD1 (5 bases). V lost 6 bases to trimming and J lost 3 bases, with 18 bases between them. This CDR3 is built from 16 residues. Germline values: CDR1 MNHEY, CDR2 SMNVEV (reference sequence). The CDR3 sequence is CASSSTGDGINQPQHF. As DNA, the CDR3 is TGTGCCAGCAGCTCAACCGGGGACGGAATCAATCAGCCCCAGCATTTT.

The table lists this clonotype with many counts. The chain recombines TRBV11-2 with TRBJ2-7; 11 positions match TRBD1. J was trimmed by 3 bases and V by 4 bases; bases with no gene match: 8. The V gene's germline CDR1 is SGHAT and CDR2 FQNNGV. The length of the CDR3 is 16 residues. CDR3: CASSSLTGTGGYEQYF. The CDR3 coding sequence is TGTGCCAGCAGCTCTTTAACCGGGACAGGGGGCTACGAGCAGTACTTC.

The sample holds many counts of this clonotype. This chain uses TRBV7-6 with TRBJ2-5; D possibly uses TRBD1 or TRBD2 (5 bases each). This CDR3 is 16 amino acids long. V shed 6 bases and J shed 1 base, with 18 bases lying between them. Germline CDR1 reads SGHVS; CDR2 reads FNYEAQ. The DNA for the CDR3 is TGTGCCAGCAGTCGAGACCACCCGGGGACCCAAGAGACCCAGTACTTC. Translated, it gives CASSRDHPGTQETQYF.

This clonotype was seen ten or more times. The chain is built from TRBV29-1 and TRBJ1-1; tentative D call: TRBD1 (5 bases). The CDR3 loop spans 13 amino acids. V dropped 5 bases and J dropped 3 bases, with 13 bases sitting between them. Germline V gene sequence: CDR1 SQVTM, CDR2 ANQGSEA. The CDR3 is CSVSQGPDTEAFF. The DNA for the CDR3 is TGCAGCGTTTCCCAGGGTCCCGACACTGAAGCTTTCTTT.

This clonotype was observed a few times. The rearrangement uses TRBV6-1 and TRBJ2-3; 9 positions match TRBD2. The CDR3 contains 15 residues. The V gene end was trimmed by 8 bases and the J gene end by 7 bases; junction bases not matched to a gene: 13. Looked up from germline, CDR1 is MNHNS and CDR2 is SASEGT. The CDR3 DNA follows: TGTGCCAGCCACCTACCAGCGGGAGGCCCACATACGCAGTATTTT. It is translated as CASHLPAGGPHTQYF.